This TCR beta chain was obtained from a study of cytomegalovirus exposure and HLA in healthy donors (dated by TCRdb to about 2017). Background for the entire study: According to an earlier analysis of several hundred of the donors, 200 million or so T cells yielded roughly 100 million unique TCR beta sequences and about 300 Gb of sequence data. An early release that covered more than 550 HLA-typed donors contained 300 to 350 gigabases of sequencing data and tens of millions of unique TCR sequences. Of the roughly 410 genotyped donors, 80% to 90% were placed in the genetic ancestry cluster associated with self-reported Caucasian donors. The study aimed to test whether signatures of past pathogen exposure could be identified by cataloging public T cell receptors. The study used immunosequencing to profile the T cell repertoires of approximately 640 subjects and linked those repertoires to cytomegalovirus serostatus. In addition to the first cohort of approximately 670 subjects, a separate validation cohort of 130 or so different subjects was used. To predict cytomegalovirus infection status, the study combined high-throughput TCR immunosequencing, statistical association of individual TCRs with disease status, and machine learning. A later analysis re-analyzed previously published TCR beta repertoires from roughly 630 donors and added high-resolution HLA genotyping to study TCR occurrence patterns. Rather than drawing on any new phenotypic data, the later analysis identified candidate immune exposures from TCR beta sequences and the way those sequences occurred across donors. In an earlier analysis of 500 to 650 of the donors, high-throughput TCR beta sequencing was used to judge whether each TCR beta V gene segment behaved as functional or pseudogenic. Donor age, sex, ethnicity and CMV serostatus were compiled alongside the repertoire data. A later genetic analysis took genome-wide SNP genotypes for about 60% of the roughly 670 donors and used that subset as a discovery cohort. Every repertoire in the discovery cohort had been generated on one and the same sequencing platform. HLA typing covered class I and class II loci at four-digit resolution. The number of donors typed differed by locus, with about 629-630 for A, B, C, DRB1 and DQB1, around 500 for DQA1, 600 to 610 for DPA1, and over 400 for DPB1. Four or five DR-DQ haplotypes were handled as single units for association and clustering because linkage in the cohort was strong. Across 300 to 400 genotyped donors of the cohort, an average of about 240,000 unique TCR beta nucleotide sequences per donor were sequenced, and approximately 19% of those sequences were non-productive.

Library preparation used the immunoSEQ multiplex PCR assay. For the multiplex PCR, a mixture combining 60 forward primers for TCR Vbeta segments and 13 reverse primers for TCR Jbeta segments was used. The CDR3 region of rearranged TCR beta genes was amplified from genomic DNA with a multiplex PCR assay. The amplified TCR beta libraries were sequenced on the Illumina HiSeq System as 87-base-pair reads. In the paper's pipeline: A later analysis counted about 82 million unique TCR beta chains across the 500 to 850 repertoires, and roughly 10 million of these chains were shared by at least two donors. Raw reads were error-corrected and collapsed into unique sequences by a nearest-neighbor algorithm in which closely related sequences were merged to remove PCR and sequencing errors. CDR3 sequences were aligned to IMGT reference sequences to assign V, D and J gene segments. For a sequence to be retained, a match of at least six nucleotides to both a V gene segment and a J gene segment was required. Rearrangements were called productive when the CDR3 lacked stop codons and stayed in frame with V and J; all others were non-productive. CDR3 was defined by IMGT convention, running from the second conserved V-encoded cysteine to the conserved J-encoded phenylalanine. The earlier analysis of around 640 of the donors excluded sequences that lacked an unambiguous match to a single V gene segment. In an earlier analysis of 450 to 750 of the donors, a V segment was called functional when productive rearrangements were above 56.7%, and segregating when the standard deviation between donors exceeded 5%. A statistical classification framework was built to diagnose cytomegalovirus status from the catalog of TCR beta chain sequences. In a later analysis, TCR nucleotide sequences were compared against IMGT/GENE-DB human TR gene sequences so that V and J genes could be assigned. A later analysis assigned CDR3 sequences and most-parsimonious VDJ recombination scenarios with the TCRdist pipeline. A later analysis defined each TCR beta chain by its CDR3 amino acid sequence plus V-gene family, and excluded reads lacking a unique V-gene family. To address suspected cross-contamination and a sequencing artifact, a later analysis removed a few hundred highly shared, low-generation-probability nucleotide sequences. A later analysis calculated a clonal expansion index for each public chain from normalized within-repertoire ranks of inferred template counts. Generation probabilities in a later analysis came from a VDJ recombination model fitted to out-of-frame rearrangements, and those results were checked against IGoR. Hypergeometric tests were used in a later analysis to score TCR-TCR, TCR-HLA and TCR-CMV co-occurrence, with a repertoire-size bias correction applied to the TCR pairs. In a later analysis, false discovery rates were estimated by permuting HLA or CMV assignments 20 times. A later analysis grouped co-occurring TCRs with DBSCAN, adding TCRdist sequence similarity when clustering within HLA-allele-positive subsets. Repertoires with fewer than 30,000 or more than 120,000 public chains, plus five repertoires with anomalous nucleotide sharing, were excluded from co-occurrence clustering. The clones in this table, taken by TCRdb from immuneACCESS, are in-frame only. Not every clone is retained; where verified, under half of the shortfall comes from an unresolved V gene, and the cause of the rest is unknown. The V and J calls and the clone size are those of that table, but D and trimming were determined from the DNA. Recorded for this sample are tens of thousands of clones; roughly 80% of them occurred a single time. About 2.5% of the sample lies in the top ten.

This clone was detected only a few times. Its antigen specificity is not known. Base-call qualities are not available, and no considerably larger clone is one nucleotide away. Including the terminal cysteine and phenylalanine, the CDR3 comprises 15 residues. The sequence is cut down to CDR3 DNA, 45 bases in frame from base 1. Beyond this particular receptor, the publication reports: A further reported finding was that TCR beta sequences accurately predicted the HLA-A and HLA-B alleles for most subjects in the first cohort. HLA typing was unavailable for some donors at each locus, so association tests used only the typed subset. The classifier was reported to diagnose cytomegalovirus status with high specificity and sensitivity in both the original cohort and the validation cohort. Strong co-occurrence of HLA alleles, especially DR and DQ, made assigning TCR associations to individual alleles difficult. While some public TCRs were present in many individuals, most TCR sequences turned up only very rarely across donors. The study gave a list of 150 to 200 TCR beta chains associated with cytomegalovirus. According to the authors, the approach could potentially be generalized to other disease states and immunological phenotypes. The only immune exposure information available for the cohort was CMV serostatus. In a later genetic analysis, a missense DCLRE1C variant was associated with V-gene and J-gene trimming of TCR beta chains, and the association was replicated in an independent cohort. In an earlier analysis of around 600 of the donors, most TCR beta V segments were observed in productive rearrangements about 90% or about 30% of the time, broadly matching IMGT annotations. At a false discovery rate of 0.05, a later analysis linked under 20,000 TCR beta sequences to specific HLA alleles. Roughly uniform sequencing depth across donors was assumed in presence/absence analyses, although this assumption may not hold. In a later analysis, HLA-associated TCR beta chains were found to be more clonally expanded and to have lower generation probabilities than equally common non-associated chains. Compared with the roughly 670-donor mean, donors in an Asian-associated ancestry cluster had fewer N-insertions in productive TCRs, according to a later genetic analysis. Linkage disequilibrium might explain the correlated functional status among segregating V segments, but an unknown experimental factor could not be excluded. A cluster of highly shared sequence variants was judged likely to represent a technical artifact of the sequencing pipeline. In a later analysis, most CMV-associated TCR beta chains were found to appear HLA-restricted, with HLA associations seemingly driven largely by CMV exposure. Only TCR beta chains were sequenced in this cohort, and the absence of alpha or paired-chain data limited detectable features. About 15 rarely observed V segments, including chromosome 9 orphons, were excluded from the earlier analysis of some 590 of the donors because counts were too low. According to a later analysis, TCR association rates differed among HLA loci, with DRB1 alleles showing the most associated TCRs and HLA-C alleles showing the fewest. In vitro tests confirmed that a few of the cytomegalovirus-associated TCR beta chains recognize cytomegalovirus antigens. Some IMGT-functional V segments, including TRBV6-2 and TRBV6-3, could not be distinguished by the 87-base-pair reads and were therefore excluded. A later analysis reported that several top co-occurrence clusters appeared linked to parvovirus B19, influenza, CMV and Epstein-Barr virus.

The cohort comprised approximately 700 healthy bone marrow donors. At the time of sampling, all cohort members were nominally healthy, though unrecorded immune exposures were likely present. The donor was CMV seronegative and belonged to the group of approximately 320 seronegative cohort members. Each donor provided a peripheral blood sample, and peripheral blood mononuclear cells were used for TCR beta sequencing. Genomic DNA extraction from the blood cell samples was performed with the Qiagen DNeasy Blood Extraction Kit. Sequencing used PBMCs. The chain joins TRBV21-1 to TRBJ1-5; no DNA check was done on the table's D call, TRBD1. TRBV21-1 is flagged as a pseudogene. This TCR was sampled from a man aged 25 to 45 in good health and CMV-seronegative. This receptor has the CDR3 CASSKGGQDNQPQHF. The DNA reads TGTGCCAGCAGCAAGGGAGGACAGGACAATCAGCCCCAGCATTTT.